Following are 18 T cell receptor beta chains from one sample sequenced in a study of T-cell memory formation after mild COVID-19. One entry per CDR3 protein results from TCRdb running MiXCR on the 5' RACE reads. The sample lists about 320,000 distinct CDR3 sequences; around an eighth were seen once. Input material: PBMCs or a T cell subset sorted from them (not recorded which). These receptors were taken from a man aged 18 to 30 who had mild COVID-19 (a few samples of this study predate the infection). Cell type and time point are not known.

This clonotype was seen at least ten times. The CDR3 DNA reads as TGTGCCGGCAAACAGGGTGGGCTCAATGAGCAGTTCTTC. This translates into CAGKQGGLNEQFF. The chain is built from TRBV2 and TRBJ2-1; weak D call: TRBD1 (6 bases). Trimming took off 11 bases at V and 6 bases at J, with 17 bases between the two ends. The CDR3 is made up of 13 amino acids. In germline, CDR1 is SNHLY, CDR2 FYNNEI.

CDR3 coding DNA: TGTGCCAGCAGCGTAGGAGGGGTCAATGAGCAGTTCTTC. Translation: CASSVGGVNEQFF. The genes are TRBV9 and TRBJ2-1; D possibly matches TRBD1 or TRBD2 (5 bases each). V lost 0 bases to trimming and J lost 6 bases, with 7 bases between them. The V gene's germline CDR1 is SGDLS and CDR2 YYNGEE. The CDR3 runs 13 residues.

The chain combines TRBV20-1 with TRBJ2-2; TRBD1 is a possible D gene (5 bases). Germline V gives CDR1 DFQATT, CDR2 SNEGSKA (reference sequence). The CDR3 has 14 residues. V shed 5 bases and J shed 5 bases, with 15 bases lying between them. CDR3 bases: TGCAGTGCTTCCGACAGACTCGGAACCGGGGAGCTGTTTTTT. It encodes CSASDRLGTGELFF.

The rearrangement uses TRBV6-4 and TRBJ2-1, with D perhaps being TRBD1 or TRBD2 (5 bases each). Germline CDR1 MRHNA, CDR2 SNTAGT. The CDR3 spans 16 residues. Trimming took 0 bases from V and 6 from J, leaving 15 bases between them. The CDR3 loop reads CASSDSGTSPVNEQFF. The CDR3 bases are TGTGCCAGCAGTGACTCAGGGACCTCCCCGGTCAATGAGCAGTTCTTC.

This sequence joins TRBV7-7 and TRBJ1-2; D may be TRBD1 (6 bases). CDR3 length: 14 residues. V lost 5 bases and J lost 7, with 17 bases in between. Germline CDR1 and CDR2: SSHAT and FNYEAQ (reference sequence). As DNA, the CDR3 is TGTGCCAGCAGCCTCCCGACAGGTTCTATTGGCTACACCTTC. It specifies CASSLPTGSIGYTF. The entire variable domain, with the rest obtained from reference TRBV7-7 and TRBJ1-2, is as follows: GAGVSQSPRYKVTKRGQDVTLRCDPISSHATLYWYQQALGQGPEFLTYFNYEAQPDKSGLPSDRFSAERPEGSISTLTIQRTEQRDSAMYRCASSLPTGSIGYTFGSGTRLTVV.

This clonotype appeared a few times. The rearrangement links TRBV20-1 to TRBJ1-4, with D uncertain. CDR3 size: 15 residues. Trimming left V 0 bases short and J 4 bases short, with 12 bases between. CDR1 DFQATT and CDR2 SNEGSKA come from the germline V gene (reference sequence). CDR3 bases: TGCAGTGCTAGAGATCGCCCGGGCTTTAATGAAAAACTGTTTTTT. Protein sequence: CSARDRPGFNEKLFF.

This clonotype was found a few times. The CDR3 region has the DNA TGTGCCAGCAGCTTTGGGGGGTCTGCCACCGGGGAGCTGTTTTTT. It codes for CASSFGGSATGELFF. V is TRBV7-9 and J is TRBJ2-2, with a weak D call TRBD2 (6 bases). Germline V CDR1 and CDR2: SEHNR, FQNEAQ (reference sequence). The V and J ends lost 3 bases and 4 bases respectively, with 12 bases between them. The CDR3 consists of 15 residues.

This clonotype was seen repeatedly, ten times or more. The J gene is TRBJ2-1, the V gene TRBV7-3, with 9 bases fitting TRBD2. After removal of 6 bases from V and 8 bases from J, the junction contained 8 bases not matched to a gene. The CDR3 runs 14 residues. Germline V lookup: CDR1 SGHTA, CDR2 FQGTGA. CDR3 residues: CASSTAGGLDEQFF. As DNA, the CDR3 is TGTGCCAGCAGTACTGCGGGGGGGCTGGATGAGCAGTTCTTC.

The chain joins TRBV6-2 or TRBV6-3 to TRBJ2-2; D uncertain. The V end was cut by 5 bases, the J end by 4 bases, with 8 bases between. This CDR3 spans 13 amino acids. Germline CDR1 reads MNHEY; CDR2 reads SVGEGT. Here the CDR3 reads CASSPEFTGELFF. CDR3 DNA: TGTGCCAGCAGTCCAGAGTTCACCGGGGAGCTGTTTTTT.

The chain has TRBV5-1 and TRBJ2-3, with 7 nucleotides matching TRBD2. Germline loops: CDR1 SGHRS, CDR2 YFSETQ. CDR3 length: 14 amino acids. Trimming at V came to 0 bases and at J to 5 bases, leaving 3 bases not matched to a gene. The CDR3 nucleotides are TGCGCCAGCAGCTTGGCGGTAGCGGGAGATACGCAGTATTTT. It is translated as CASSLAVAGDTQYF.

This clonotype has only a few counts. V and J are TRBV6-2 or TRBV6-3 and TRBJ2-7; TRBD1 aligns across 7 bases. V trimming: 0 bases; J trimming: 2 bases; junction bases outside the gene matches: 4. Germline CDR1 is MNHEY and CDR2 is SVGEGT. The CDR3 has 15 amino acids. In nucleotides, the CDR3 is TGTGCCAGCAGTTACTCGGGACAGTCACCCTACGAGCAGTACTTC. As protein: CASSYSGQSPYEQYF.

This chain uses TRBV9 with TRBJ2-3; no clear D gene. This CDR3 region has 12 residues. CDR1 is SGDLS, CDR2 YYNGEE, per germline. Deletions cut 4 bases from V and 4 bases from J, with 7 bases between. CDR3 amino acids: CASSRRADTQYF. CDR3 DNA: TGTGCCAGCAGCCGTAGAGCAGATACGCAGTATTTT. Full variable domain (missing parts from reference TRBV9 and TRBJ2-3): DSGVTQTPKHLITATGQRVTLRCSPRSGDLSVYWYQQSLDQGLQFLIQYYNGEERAKGNILERFSAQQFPDLHSELNLSSLELGDSALYFCASSRRADTQYFGPGTRLTVL.

V and J are TRBV28 and TRBJ2-7; 8 positions match TRBD1. From germline, CDR1 is MDHEN and CDR2 SYDVKM. The CDR3 is 12 amino acids. V was clipped by 7 bases and J by 3 bases; unmatched bases: 2. The CDR3 spells CASTGTGYEQYV. For the CDR3, the DNA is TGTGCCAGCACTGGGACAGGCTACGAGCAGTACGTC.

This clonotype was seen more than once but under ten times. The J gene is TRBJ1-5, the V gene TRBV2; 7 bases map to TRBD1. There are 14 residues in the CDR3. Germline CDR1 is SNHLY and CDR2 is FYNNEI. The V gene end was trimmed by 2 bases and the J gene end by 6 bases; junction bases not matched to a gene: 4. CDR3 bases: TGTGCCAGCAGTGAACAGGGGGTCGGTCAGCCCCAGCATTTT. It specifies CASSEQGVGQPQHF.

In this sample, this clonotype turned up a few times. CDR3 in DNA: TGTGCCAGCTCACCTTGGGACAGGGGATATGGCTACACCTTC. It encodes CASSPWDRGYGYTF. V and J are TRBV18 and TRBJ1-2; 10 nucleotides line up with TRBD1. The CDR3 has 14 amino acids. Germline V CDR1 and CDR2: KGHSH, LQKENI. J gave up 5 bases and V 3 bases, and 3 bases lay outside the gene matches.

This clonotype was found a few times. The rearrangement joins TRBV2 to TRBJ1-6; D might be TRBD1 (5 bases). Trimming stripped 3 bases from V and 10 bases from J, with 10 bases between. Germline CDR1 reads SNHLY; CDR2 reads FYNNEI. The CDR3 has 13 amino acids. CDR3 nucleotides: TGTGCCAGCAGTGACAGGGAGCACTCACCCCTCCACTTT. It encodes CASSDREHSPLHF.

V and J are TRBV27 and TRBJ1-1; 10 bases map to TRBD1. The CDR3 sequence is 17 residues long. V gave up 4 bases and J gave up 1 base; unmatched junction bases: 9. Germline-derived CDR1 and CDR2 are MNHEY and SMNVEV (reference sequence). The CDR3 loop is CASSSGQGKRGNTEAFF. The CDR3 nucleotides are TGTGCCAGCAGTTCGGGACAGGGGAAGAGGGGGAACACTGAAGCTTTCTTT.

V usage is TRBV4-3 and J usage is TRBJ2-4; 7 nucleotides match TRBD1. V lost 4 bases, J lost 8 bases, and 11 bases stayed unmatched. Germline CDR1 reads LGHNA; CDR2 reads YSLEER. This CDR3 spans 15 amino acids. The chain's CDR3 is CASSRDSGPKDIQYF. In nucleotides, the CDR3 is TGCGCCAGCAGCCGGGACAGTGGGCCCAAGGACATTCAGTACTTC.